This entry features one T cell receptor beta chain sequence. Original methodology: The assay estimated nucleated cells by amplifying reference gene primers. Measured with immunoSEQ multiplex PCR; TCRdb has only the in-frame clones, and not every one. The V and J calls and the clone size are those of that table, but D and trimming were determined from the DNA. In the table there are about 110,000 clones, more than 75% of which are singletons. The sample is drawn from a study of blood T cell repertoires in COVID-19. About the study: COVID-19 samples, acute and convalescent, were from the United States, Italy and Spain. Sample material is recorded as cDNA or gDNA derived from T cells, B-cell-depleted T cells, or PBMCs.

V gave up 4 bases and J gave up 2 bases, with 12 bases separating them. In germline, CDR1 is SGDLS, CDR2 YYNGEE. This CDR3 is built from 14 residues. The sequence came from a woman aged 40-49 years with acute or convalescent COVID-19. The sample comprised peripheral blood. V usage is TRBV9 and J usage is TRBJ1-1; D unclear. The CDR3 protein is CASSPLADNTEAFF. The DNA of the CDR3 is TGTGCCAGCAGCCCCCTTGCAGATAACACTGAAGCTTTCTTT.